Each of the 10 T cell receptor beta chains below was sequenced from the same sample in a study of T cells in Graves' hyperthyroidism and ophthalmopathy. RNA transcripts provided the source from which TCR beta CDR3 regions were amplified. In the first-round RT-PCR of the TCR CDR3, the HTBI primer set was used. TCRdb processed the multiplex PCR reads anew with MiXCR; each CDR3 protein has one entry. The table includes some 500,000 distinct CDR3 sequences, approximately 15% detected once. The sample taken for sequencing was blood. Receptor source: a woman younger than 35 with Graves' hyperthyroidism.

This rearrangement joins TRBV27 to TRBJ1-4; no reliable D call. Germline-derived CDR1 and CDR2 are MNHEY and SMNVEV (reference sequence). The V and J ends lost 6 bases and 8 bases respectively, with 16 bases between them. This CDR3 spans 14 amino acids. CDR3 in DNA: TGTGCCAGCAGCATCCTCGGTGGAGGAGAAAAACTGTTTTTT. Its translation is CASSILGGGEKLFF.

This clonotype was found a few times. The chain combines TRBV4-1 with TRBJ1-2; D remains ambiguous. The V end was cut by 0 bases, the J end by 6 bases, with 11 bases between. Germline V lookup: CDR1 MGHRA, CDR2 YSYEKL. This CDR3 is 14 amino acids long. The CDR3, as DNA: TGCGCCAGCAGCCAAGAAGTCAGCATAGATGGCTACACCTTC. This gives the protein CASSQEVSIDGYTF.

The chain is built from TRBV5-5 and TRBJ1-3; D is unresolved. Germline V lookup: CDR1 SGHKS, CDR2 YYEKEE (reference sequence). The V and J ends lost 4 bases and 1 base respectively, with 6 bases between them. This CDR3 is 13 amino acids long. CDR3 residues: CASSTASGNTIYF. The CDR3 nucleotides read TGTGCCAGCAGCACAGCATCTGGAAACACCATATATTTT.

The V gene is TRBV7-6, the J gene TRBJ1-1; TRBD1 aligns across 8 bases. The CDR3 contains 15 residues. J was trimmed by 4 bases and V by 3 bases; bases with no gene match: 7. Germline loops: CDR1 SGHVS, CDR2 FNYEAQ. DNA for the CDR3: TGTGCCAGCAGCTTTGCGACAGGGGCGGTCACTGAAGCTTTCTTT. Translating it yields CASSFATGAVTEAFF. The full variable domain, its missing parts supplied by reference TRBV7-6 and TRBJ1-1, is GAGVSQSPRYKVTKRGQDVALRCDPISGHVSLYWYRQALGQGPEFLTYFNYEAQQDKSGLPNDRFSAERPEGSISTLTIQRTEQRDSAMYRCASSFATGAVTEAFFGQGTRLTVV.

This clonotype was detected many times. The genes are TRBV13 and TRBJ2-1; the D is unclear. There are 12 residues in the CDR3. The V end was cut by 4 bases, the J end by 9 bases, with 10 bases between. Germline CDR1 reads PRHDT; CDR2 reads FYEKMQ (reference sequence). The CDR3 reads CASSSTRGEQFF. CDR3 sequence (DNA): TGTGCCAGCAGCTCGACCCGAGGTGAGCAGTTCTTC.

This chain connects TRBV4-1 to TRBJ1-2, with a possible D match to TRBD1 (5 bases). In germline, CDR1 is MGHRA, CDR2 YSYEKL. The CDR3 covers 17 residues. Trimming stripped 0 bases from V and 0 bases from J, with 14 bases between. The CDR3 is CASSQDGGLGANYGYTF. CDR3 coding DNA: TGCGCCAGCAGCCAAGATGGGGGATTGGGCGCTAACTATGGCTACACCTTC.

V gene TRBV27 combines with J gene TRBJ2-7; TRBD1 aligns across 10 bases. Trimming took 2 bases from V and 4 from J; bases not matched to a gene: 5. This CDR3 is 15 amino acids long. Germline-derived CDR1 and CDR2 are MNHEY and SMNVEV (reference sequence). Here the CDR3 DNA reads TGTGCCAGCAGTTTACGGGACAGGGGATGGTACGAGCAGTACGTC. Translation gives CASSLRDRGWYEQYV.

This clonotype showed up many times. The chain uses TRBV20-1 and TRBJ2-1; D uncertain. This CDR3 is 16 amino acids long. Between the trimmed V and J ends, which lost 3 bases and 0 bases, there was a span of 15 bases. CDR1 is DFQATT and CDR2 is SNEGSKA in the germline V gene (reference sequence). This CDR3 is CSARVLWGSSYNEQFF. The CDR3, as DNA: TGCAGTGCTAGGGTCCTTTGGGGTAGCTCCTACAATGAGCAGTTCTTC.

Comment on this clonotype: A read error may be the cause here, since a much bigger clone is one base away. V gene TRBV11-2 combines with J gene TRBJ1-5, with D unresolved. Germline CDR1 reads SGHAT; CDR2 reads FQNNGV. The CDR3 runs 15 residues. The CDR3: CASSLGGVANKPQHF. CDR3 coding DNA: TGTGCCAGCAGCTTAGGTGGGGTCGCCAATAAGCCCCAGCATTTT. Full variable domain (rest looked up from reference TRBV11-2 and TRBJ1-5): EAGVAQSPRYKIIEKRQSVAFWCNPISGHATLYWYQQILGQGPKLLIQFQNNGVVDDSQLPKDRFSAERLKGVDSTLKIQPAKLEDSAVYLCASSLGGVANKPQHFGDGTRLSIL.

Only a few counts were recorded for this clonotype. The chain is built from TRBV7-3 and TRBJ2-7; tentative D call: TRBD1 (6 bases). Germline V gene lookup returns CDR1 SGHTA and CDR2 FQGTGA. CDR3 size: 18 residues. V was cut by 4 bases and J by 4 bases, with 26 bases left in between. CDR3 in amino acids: CASSSRLVWGPGPYEQYV. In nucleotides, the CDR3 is TGTGCCAGCAGCTCAAGACTCGTTTGGGGGCCTGGTCCGTACGAGCAGTACGTC.